A selection of T cell receptor beta chains follows, all from one sample in a study of CD8+ T cells in alopecia areata. The data were produced by immunoSEQ multiplex PCR, yet TCRdb's version contains in-frame clones alone and is incomplete. Of about 250,000 clones in the sample, around three fifths were seen once. Material: CD4+ T cells sorted from blood, obtained around week 54, from a patient treated with tofacitinib. These receptors all come from a human donor with alopecia areata. The CDR3 runs from the conserved cysteine through the conserved F or W. Fields, in order: clone size, D gene, V gene, J gene, CDR3 DNA, CDR3 protein. The D gene is left open where the match is weak. A clone size is listed for some rows: how often the clone was seen (once, few, many), or a class if it is expanded.

clone_size: NA; d_call: NA; v_call: TRBV30; j_call: TRBJ1-1; cdr3_nt: TGTGCCTGGACTTTGGTACACACTGAAGCTTTCTTT; cdr3_aa: CAWTLVHTEAFF
clone_size: NA; d_call: TRBD1; v_call: TRBV6-5; j_call: TRBJ1-2; cdr3_nt: TGTGCCAGCAGTTTAAGACAGGGGAGCGGCTACACCTTC; cdr3_aa: CASSLRQGSGYTF
clone_size: few; d_call: NA; v_call: TRBV18; j_call: TRBJ2-5; cdr3_nt: TGTGCCAGCTCAAGGTACCAAGAGACCCAGTACTTC; cdr3_aa: CASSRYQETQYF
clone_size: few; d_call: NA; v_call: TRBV10-2; j_call: TRBJ1-6; cdr3_nt: TGCGCCAGCAGGCCCGAGGGAGAGGGGAATTCACCCCTCCACTTT; cdr3_aa: CASRPEGEGNSPLHF
clone_size: few; d_call: NA; v_call: TRBV4-1; j_call: TRBJ2-7; cdr3_nt: TGCGCCAGCAGCCAAGGGCGAGAGGGCGAGCAGTACTTC; cdr3_aa: CASSQGREGEQYF
clone_size: NA; d_call: TRBD1; v_call: TRBV6-6; j_call: TRBJ1-2; cdr3_nt: TGTGCCAGCAGACCAGGGGGCGGAAACTATGGCTACACCTTC; cdr3_aa: CASRPGGGNYGYTF
clone_size: NA; d_call: TRBD1; v_call: TRBV29-1; j_call: TRBJ1-2; cdr3_nt: TGCAGCGTTCCAGTCCGGGACAGGGGAATACCAAACTATGGCTACACCTTC; cdr3_aa: CSVPVRDRGIPNYGYTF
clone_size: once; d_call: NA; v_call: TRBV15; j_call: TRBJ1-6; cdr3_nt: TGTGCCACCAGCAGAGAGCCAGGGGAATTCTCCTATAATTCACCCCTCCACTTT; cdr3_aa: CATSREPGEFSYNSPLHF
clone_size: NA; d_call: TRBD1; v_call: TRBV5-1; j_call: TRBJ1-5; cdr3_nt: TGCGCCAGCAGCTCCGTCCCGGGACAGGGTCCCCAGCATTTT; cdr3_aa: CASSSVPGQGPQHF
clone_size: NA; d_call: NA; v_call: TRBV9; j_call: TRBJ1-2; cdr3_nt: TGTGCCAGCAGCGTAGAGTCTTACCCAAACTATGGCTACACCTTC; cdr3_aa: CASSVESYPNYGYTF
clone_size: NA; d_call: NA; v_call: TRBV2; j_call: TRBJ1-4; cdr3_nt: TGTGCCAGCAGTGAACCACCGCGGGAACTGTTTTTT; cdr3_aa: CASSEPPRELFF
clone_size: NA; d_call: NA; v_call: TRBV29-1; j_call: TRBJ2-7; cdr3_nt: TGCAGCGTTACTCTCCGGGTAGAGCAGTACTTC; cdr3_aa: CSVTLRVEQYF
clone_size: few; d_call: NA; v_call: TRBV29-1; j_call: TRBJ2-5; cdr3_nt: TGCAGCGTTGTTTCGGGACCATCAGAGACCCAGTACTTC; cdr3_aa: CSVVSGPSETQYF
clone_size: NA; d_call: NA; v_call: TRBV7-9; j_call: TRBJ1-6; cdr3_nt: TGTGCCAGCAGCTTAAGTAATTCACCCCTCCACTTT; cdr3_aa: CASSLSNSPLHF
clone_size: NA; d_call: NA; v_call: TRBV30; j_call: TRBJ1-5; cdr3_nt: TGTGCCTGGAGTGTGACGGGCAATCAGCCCCAGCATTTT; cdr3_aa: CAWSVTGNQPQHF
clone_size: once; d_call: NA; v_call: TRBV30; j_call: TRBJ1-5; cdr3_nt: TGTGCCTGGACCTCAGGGGCGAATCAGCCCCAGCATTTT; cdr3_aa: CAWTSGANQPQHF
clone_size: NA; d_call: NA; v_call: TRBV30; j_call: TRBJ1-4; cdr3_nt: TGTGCCTGGAGCAGGGGAACTAATGAAAAACTGTTTTTT; cdr3_aa: CAWSRGTNEKLFF
clone_size: few; d_call: NA; v_call: TRBV29-1; j_call: TRBJ1-2; cdr3_nt: TGCAGCGGGCGCACCTCTTATGGCTACACCTTC; cdr3_aa: CSGRTSYGYTF
clone_size: few; d_call: TRBD1; v_call: TRBV5-1; j_call: TRBJ2-7; cdr3_nt: TGCGCCAGCAGCTCTCTGACAGGGGTCTACGAGCAGTACTTC; cdr3_aa: CASSSLTGVYEQYF
clone_size: NA; d_call: TRBD1; v_call: TRBV9; j_call: TRBJ1-1; cdr3_nt: TGTGCCAGCAGCACCGGGGACAGGTCGAACACTGAAGCTTTCTTT; cdr3_aa: CASSTGDRSNTEAFF
clone_size: NA; d_call: TRBD1; v_call: TRBV9; j_call: TRBJ2-3; cdr3_nt: TGTGCCAGCAGCACCCCGGGACAGGGGACAGATACGCAGTATTTT; cdr3_aa: CASSTPGQGTDTQYF
clone_size: few; d_call: TRBD1; v_call: TRBV30; j_call: TRBJ2-6; cdr3_nt: TGTGCCTGGACGACAGGGGAGAGCTCTGGGGCCAACGTCCTGACTTTC; cdr3_aa: CAWTTGESSGANVLTF
clone_size: NA; d_call: NA; v_call: TRBV29-1; j_call: TRBJ2-1; cdr3_nt: TGCAGCGTTGGACCGGAGCAGTTCTTC; cdr3_aa: CSVGPEQFF
clone_size: NA; d_call: NA; v_call: TRBV25-1; j_call: TRBJ1-2; cdr3_nt: TGTGCCAGCAGTGAATATAACCTTCCAGCTAACTATGGCTACACCTTC; cdr3_aa: CASSEYNLPANYGYTF
clone_size: NA; d_call: NA; v_call: TRBV6-5; j_call: TRBJ2-3; cdr3_nt: TGTGCCAGCAGGATCTCTGGCCCTAGCACAGATACGCAGTATTTT; cdr3_aa: CASRISGPSTDTQYF
clone_size: few; d_call: TRBD1; v_call: TRBV29-1; j_call: TRBJ2-5; cdr3_nt: TGCAGCGTTGAAGACAGGGGGCGAAGAGTAGAGACCCAGTACTTC; cdr3_aa: CSVEDRGRRVETQYF
clone_size: NA; d_call: NA; v_call: TRBV30; j_call: TRBJ1-5; cdr3_nt: TGTGCCTTTTCGGGACCCCGTGGCAATCAGCCCCAGCATTTT; cdr3_aa: CAFSGPRGNQPQHF
clone_size: once; d_call: NA; v_call: TRBV4-1; j_call: TRBJ2-1; cdr3_nt: TGCGCCAGCAGCCAAGGGGGGGAGCTTAGTGAGCAGTTCTTC; cdr3_aa: CASSQGGELSEQFF
clone_size: NA; d_call: NA; v_call: TRBV5-1; j_call: TRBJ2-7; cdr3_nt: TGCGCCAGCAGCTTGGGAGGCAGGAGCTCCTACGAGCAGTACTTC; cdr3_aa: CASSLGGRSSYEQYF
clone_size: NA; d_call: NA; v_call: TRBV5-6; j_call: TRBJ1-2; cdr3_nt: TGTGCCAGCAGCGTCCAGGGATATGGCTACACCTTC; cdr3_aa: CASSVQGYGYTF
clone_size: NA; d_call: TRBD1; v_call: TRBV2; j_call: TRBJ2-1; cdr3_nt: TGTGCCAGTATGGGACAGCTGGACAATGAGCAGTTCTTC; cdr3_aa: CASMGQLDNEQFF
clone_size: few; d_call: NA; v_call: TRBV15; j_call: TRBJ2-5; cdr3_nt: TGTGCCACCCGAGGGGAGACCCAGTACTTC; cdr3_aa: CATRGETQYF
clone_size: NA; d_call: NA; v_call: TRBV20-1; j_call: TRBJ1-2; cdr3_nt: TGCAGTGCCGCAAAAGGCTACACCTTC; cdr3_aa: CSAAKGYTF
clone_size: NA; d_call: NA; v_call: TRBV29-1; j_call: TRBJ1-4; cdr3_nt: TGCAGCGTTGAAGTAGGGGTCGGTGAAAAACTGTTTTTT; cdr3_aa: CSVEVGVGEKLFF